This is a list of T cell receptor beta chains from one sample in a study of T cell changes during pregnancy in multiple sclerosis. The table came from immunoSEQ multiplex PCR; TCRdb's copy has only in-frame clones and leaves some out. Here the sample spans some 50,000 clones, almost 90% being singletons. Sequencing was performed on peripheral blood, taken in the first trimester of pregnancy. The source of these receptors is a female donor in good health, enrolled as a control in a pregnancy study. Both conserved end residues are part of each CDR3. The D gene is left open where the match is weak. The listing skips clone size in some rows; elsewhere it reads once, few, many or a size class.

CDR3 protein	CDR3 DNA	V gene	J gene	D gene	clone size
CASSEVGSLSNQPQHF	TGTGCCAGCAGTGAAGTGGGCTCGCTTAGCAATCAGCCCCAGCATTTT	TRBV2	TRBJ1-5	.	.
CASSFQGITEAFF	TGTGCCAGCAGCTTTCAGGGAATCACTGAAGCTTTCTTT	TRBV7-9	TRBJ1-1	.	.
CASLSTGELFF	TGTGCCAGCTTATCGACCGGGGAGCTGTTTTTT	TRBV2	TRBJ2-2	.	few
CAISGHISGNTIYF	TGTGCCATCAGTGGACACATCTCTGGAAACACCATATATTTT	TRBV10-3	TRBJ1-3	.	.
CATSRTDSVNQPQHF	TGTGCCACCAGCAGGACAGACTCAGTCAATCAGCCCCAGCATTTT	TRBV15	TRBJ1-5	.	once
CALKGSRGRENSPLHF	TGTGCCCTAAAGGGGTCGAGGGGGCGAGAGAATTCACCCCTCCACTTT	TRBV2	TRBJ1-6	TRBD1	.
CSPKEDEKLFF	TGCAGTCCTAAGGAGGACGAAAAACTGTTTTTT	TRBV20-1	TRBJ1-4	.	few
CASSAPREERTKNIQYF	TGTGCCAGCAGTGCCCCGAGGGAGGAGAGGACCAAAAACATTCAGTACTTC	TRBV25-1	TRBJ2-4	.	.
CASSEGLPPYEQYF	TGTGCCAGCAGTGAGGGACTGCCACCCTACGAGCAGTACTTC	TRBV6-1	TRBJ2-7	.	.
CASSGQGKAYGQYF	TGTGCCAGCAGCGGACAGGGGAAGGCCTACGGGCAGTACTTC	TRBV2	TRBJ2-7	TRBD1	.
CSVGLPSDRENTGELFF	TGCAGCGTGGGGCTCCCAAGCGACAGGGAGAACACCGGGGAGCTGTTTTTT	TRBV29-1	TRBJ2-2	TRBD1	.
CASVAGLAYNEQFF	TGTGCCAGCGTGGCGGGACTCGCCTACAATGAGCAGTTCTTC	TRBV25-1	TRBJ2-1	.	.
CASSPTHLISGANVLTF	TGCGCCAGCAGCCCCACTCACTTGATCTCTGGGGCCAACGTCCTGACTTTC	TRBV4-3	TRBJ2-6	.	.
CASSRDTNRDRGWIGSGANVLTF	TGTGCCAGCAGCCGGGACACGAACCGGGACAGGGGTTGGATAGGATCTGGGGCCAACGTCCTGACTTTC	TRBV4-2	TRBJ2-6	TRBD1	.
CAWSRQGASGNTIYF	TGTGCCTGGAGTCGACAGGGGGCCTCTGGAAACACCATATATTTT	TRBV30	TRBJ1-3	TRBD1	.
CASSPYLPLAGEADTQYF	TGTGCCAGCAGTCCCTATCTCCCACTAGCGGGAGAGGCAGATACGCAGTATTTT	TRBV27	TRBJ2-3	TRBD2	.
CAWTAGTATYEQYF	TGTGCCTGGACCGCCGGGACAGCTACCTACGAGCAGTACTTC	TRBV30	TRBJ2-7	TRBD1	once
CATSRLVGGRMADTQYF	TGTGCCACCAGCAGACTAGTGGGGGGAAGGATGGCAGATACGCAGTATTTT	TRBV15	TRBJ2-3	.	.
CASSRDRGEKLFF	TGTGCCAGCAGTCGAGACAGGGGTGAAAAACTGTTTTTT	TRBV28	TRBJ1-4	TRBD1	.
CASSQAPGLAGATDTQYF	TGTGCCAGCAGCCAAGCCCCGGGACTAGCGGGAGCCACAGATACGCAGTATTTT	TRBV4-2	TRBJ2-3	TRBD2	.
CASSYSRGPGHNEQFF	TGTGCCAGCAGTTACTCCCGGGGTCCCGGGCACAATGAGCAGTTCTTC	TRBV6-6	TRBJ2-1	.	.
CASSWEEGTAQHF	TGTGCCAGTAGCTGGGAGGAGGGAACGGCCCAGCATTTT	TRBV19	TRBJ1-5	.	.
CASSLVQSGGGANVLTF	TGTGCCAGCAGCTTAGTTCAGTCCGGGGGAGGGGCCAACGTCCTGACTTTC	TRBV7-9	TRBJ2-6	.	.
CASSKKISGVDTQYF	TGTGCCAGCAGCAAAAAGATATCAGGGGTAGATACGCAGTATTTT	TRBV21-1	TRBJ2-3	.	.
CASSLLLPGQPGSNYGYTF	TGCGCCAGCAGCCTTCTCCTACCGGGACAGCCGGGTTCAAACTATGGCTACACCTTC	TRBV5-1	TRBJ1-2	TRBD1	.
CAWRLTDRRVYGYTF	TGTGCCTGGAGACTAACCGACAGGAGAGTCTATGGCTACACCTTC	TRBV30	TRBJ1-2	.	.
CASSFSGLVYEQYF	TGTGCCAGCAGCTTCTCGGGACTAGTATACGAGCAGTACTTC	TRBV7-2	TRBJ2-7	TRBD2	few
CASSLEQGGYTF	TGTGCCAGCAGCTTAGAACAGGGGGGCTACACCTTC	TRBV7-9	TRBJ1-2	TRBD1	.
CASSPGQSYGYTF	TGTGCCAGCAGCCCCGGACAGTCCTATGGCTACACCTTC	TRBV9	TRBJ1-2	.	.
CASKWSGETYEQYF	TGTGCCAGCAAGTGGAGCGGGGAGACCTACGAGCAGTACTTC	TRBV6-5	TRBJ2-7	TRBD2	.
CASSRLDRGNQPQHF	TGTGCCAGCAGTCGTCTCGACAGGGGCAATCAGCCCCAGCATTTT	TRBV2	TRBJ1-5	TRBD1	.
CATSRVDKNIQYF	TGTGCCACCAGCAGAGTAGACAAAAACATTCAGTACTTC	TRBV15	TRBJ2-4	.	.
CASRYKTGSAYEQYF	TGTGCCAGCAGATACAAAACAGGCTCAGCCTACGAGCAGTACTTC	TRBV2	TRBJ2-7	.	many
CASRREILYRNF	TGTGCCAGCAGGCGGGAAATCCTTTATCGGAACTTC	TRBV7-8	TRBJ2-7	.	.
CAISSQGTEAFF	TGTGCCATCAGTTCACAGGGGACTGAAGCTTTCTTT	TRBV10-3	TRBJ1-1	TRBD1	.
CASSEVGVAGGPFEQYF	TGTGCCAGCAGTGAGGTTGGGGTAGCGGGAGGGCCTTTTGAGCAGTACTTC	TRBV2	TRBJ2-7	TRBD2	.
CASLKGGLENYEQYF	TGTGCCAGCCTCAAGGGAGGACTAGAGAATTACGAGCAGTACTTC	TRBV6-6	TRBJ2-7	TRBD2	.
CASSLDRGSGNTIYF	TGCGCCAGCAGCCTCGACAGGGGTAGTGGAAACACCATATATTTT	TRBV5-1	TRBJ1-3	TRBD1	.
CASSYDRKDTQYF	TGTGCCAGCAGCTACGACAGGAAAGATACGCAGTATTTT	TRBV5-4	TRBJ2-3	.	.
CASSSGQGPDVYTF	TGCGCCAGCAGCTCAGGACAGGGCCCAGACGTCTACACCTTC	TRBV5-1	TRBJ1-2	TRBD1	.
CASSFGLPSNNEQFF	TGTGCCAGCAGCTTCGGACTCCCTTCCAACAATGAGCAGTTCTTC	TRBV7-6	TRBJ2-1	.	.
CASSIGGAGTTNTEAFF	TGTGCCAGTAGTATCGGCGGGGCAGGGACGACGAACACTGAAGCTTTCTTT	TRBV19	TRBJ1-1	.	.
CASSRTGGDEQYF	TGTGCCAGCTCACGGACAGGGGGCGACGAGCAGTACTTC	TRBV18	TRBJ2-7	TRBD1	few
CAISDPFGVGEETQYF	TGTGCCATCAGTGATCCCTTCGGGGTGGGCGAAGAGACCCAGTACTTC	TRBV10-3	TRBJ2-5	.	.
CASSEAPAGHNSPLHF	TGTGCCAGCAGTGAAGCGCCCGCAGGCCACAATTCACCCCTCCACTTT	TRBV6-1	TRBJ1-6	.	.
CASSPGTQETQYF	TGTGCCAGCTCACCCGGGACACAAGAGACCCAGTACTTC	TRBV18	TRBJ2-5	.	.
CASRTRAVTGELFF	TGTGCCAGCAGAACGAGGGCGGTCACCGGGGAGCTGTTTTTT	TRBV7-9	TRBJ2-2	.	.
CASSLGTGVDGYTF	TGCGCCAGCAGCCTTGGGACAGGGGTGGATGGCTACACCTTC	TRBV5-1	TRBJ1-2	TRBD1	.
CASSLSYEQYF	TGTGCCAGCAGCCTATCCTACGAGCAGTACTTC	TRBV7-9	TRBJ2-7	.	.
CASSQATGVGSYEQYF	TGTGCCAGCAGCCAAGCCACAGGGGTGGGGTCCTACGAGCAGTACTTC	TRBV4-2	TRBJ2-7	TRBD1	few
CASSIQGRINYGYTF	TGTGCCAGCAGTATACAGGGACGGATTAACTATGGCTACACCTTC	TRBV28	TRBJ1-2	.	.
CASSITSGGAGETQYF	TGTGCCAGCAGCATTACTAGCGGGGGCGCTGGGGAGACCCAGTACTTC	TRBV7-2	TRBJ2-5	TRBD2	.
CASSEAGTGGFQPQHF	TGTGCCAGCAGTGAAGCGGGGACAGGGGGCTTTCAGCCCCAGCATTTT	TRBV6-1	TRBJ1-5	TRBD1	.
CASSEGGLAGFNEQFF	TGTGCCAGCAGTGAAGGAGGACTAGCGGGATTTAATGAGCAGTTCTTC	TRBV2	TRBJ2-1	TRBD2	.
CASSLVAYNEQFF	TGTGCCAGCAGCTTAGTAGCCTACAATGAGCAGTTCTTC	TRBV11-2	TRBJ2-1	.	.
CASSWDRVYEQYF	TGCGCCAGCAGCTGGGACAGGGTATACGAGCAGTACTTC	TRBV5-1	TRBJ2-7	TRBD1	once